This T cell receptor (beta chain) was identified during a study of identical twins. Broader study findings: Models underestimated out-of-frame TCR alpha sharing in monozygotic twins. Without tracking the same donors, conclusions rested on cross-sectional statistical analysis.

V was clipped by 5 bases and J by 4 bases; unmatched bases: 5. Germline V gene lookup returns CDR1 DFQATT and CDR2 SNEGSKA (reference sequence). The CDR3 sequence is 14 residues long. TCRdb passed the 5' RACE reads through MiXCR, listing each CDR3 protein once. The sample has roughly 720,000 distinct CDR3 sequences, around a sixth seen once; the top ten hold approximately 14%. Concerning this clonotype itself: Its matching antigen is unknown.

The sample was also linked to a second study, of T cells expressing NK-cell markers. As reported in that work: Eight donors were sequenced, seven testing HCMV-seropositive and one testing seronegative. Unclear, still, was the HCMV specificity of the expanded NKG2C+ T cell clones.

The gene calls are TRBV20-1 and TRBJ1-5; 10 bases line up with TRBD1. The clonotype originates from a woman aged 18-29 years in good health. Material: PBMCs. The CDR3 bases are TGCAGTGCTTCGACAGGGGGCTGGAATCAGCCCCAGCATTTT. Residues: CSASTGGWNQPQHF.